The 12 T cell receptor beta chains below were found in one sample sequenced in a study of Graves' ophthalmopathy and Graves' hyperthyroidism. Amplification of TCR beta CDR3 regions used RNA transcripts. Investigators did first-round RT-PCR with HTBI primers, then second-round multiplex PCR. MiXCR, applied by TCRdb to the multiplex PCR reads, yields one record per CDR3 protein. The repertoire consists of a few hundred thousand distinct CDR3 sequences, with about two fifths occurring once and the leading ten covering roughly 4.5%. The sample was peripheral blood or thyroid tissue (not recorded which). The receptor set was obtained from an adult man with Graves' hyperthyroidism.

This chain links TRBV7-9 with TRBJ2-6; 9 bases are a match to TRBD1. The CDR3 covers 17 residues. CDR1 and CDR2 from the germline V gene are SEHNR and FQNEAQ (reference sequence). J lost 16 bases, V lost 5 bases, and 21 bases had no gene match. The CDR3 sequence is CASSLRGTGTGTSELTF. Written as DNA, the CDR3 is TGTGCCAGCAGCCTAAGGGGAACCGGGACAGGGACTTCAGAGCTGACTTTC.

Regarding this clonotype: Just one base apart from a much larger clone, this may be a read error. The V call is TRBV7-6, the J call TRBJ1-1; D is perhaps TRBD1 (5 bases). Germline V gene lookup returns CDR1 SGHVS and CDR2 FNYEAQ. This CDR3 is 13 amino acids long. V was shortened by 6 bases and J by 3 bases, with 11 bases between the two germline ends. The CDR3 loop is CASSNRRDTEAFF. DNA of the CDR3: TGTGCCAGCAGTAACAGGAGGGACACTGAAGCTTTCTTT.

With respect to this clonotype: A much larger clone is a single base away; this may be a read error. The final CDR3 position lacks the conserved phenylalanine or tryptophan, pointing to a likely read error. This chain uses TRBV2 with TRBJ2-5; 7 bases agree with TRBD1. This CDR3 is 15 amino acids long. V lost 5 bases, J lost 5 bases, and 11 bases stayed unmatched. Germline loops: CDR1 SNHLY, CDR2 FYNNEI. The CDR3 DNA is TGTGCCAGCAGTTTATCCGGCAGGGGGTATGAGACCCAGTACCTC. It specifies CASSLSGRGYETQYL.

The chain carries TRBV29-1 and TRBJ1-2; unclear D gene. Trimming took 1 base from V and 4 from J, leaving 10 bases between them. CDR1 SQVTM and CDR2 ANQGSEA come from the germline V gene. The CDR3 loop spans 13 amino acids. The CDR3 region is CSVEVGRPYGYTF. The CDR3 coding sequence is TGCAGCGTTGAAGTAGGGAGGCCCTATGGCTACACCTTC.

This clonotype has a single count. Being one base from a much bigger clone, this may be a read error. Here the CDR3 omits its conserved ending phenylalanine or tryptophan, so a read error is the likely source. This chain joins TRBV19 and TRBJ1-4, with D unclear. CDR1 and CDR2 (germline): LNHDA, SQIVND (reference sequence). The CDR3 sequence is 16 residues long. Trimming removed 8 bases from V and 0 bases from J, with 16 bases in between. The CDR3 DNA is TGTGCCAGTGGGTGGACCGCGGTTGCAACTAATGAAAAACTGTTTTTG. It yields the protein CASGWTAVATNEKLFL.

This clonotype was detected ten times or more. The V gene is TRBV5-8, the J gene TRBJ2-5; TRBD2 aligns across 9 bases. The CDR3 totals 15 residues. J gave up 4 bases and V 1 base, and 5 bases lay outside the gene matches. Germline assignment: CDR1 SGHTS and CDR2 YDEGEE. CDR3 sequence: CASSLSAGGRETQYF. In DNA, the CDR3 is TGTGCCAGCAGCTTGTCAGCGGGGGGACGAGAGACCCAGTACTTC.

The CDR3, as DNA: TGCAGTGCTAGACCCCTAACTATCTCCTACGAGCAGTACTTC. This codes for CSARPLTISYEQYF. The chain links TRBV20-1 to TRBJ2-7, with D hard to call. The CDR3 covers 14 residues. Per the germline V gene, CDR1 is DFQATT and CDR2 is SNEGSKA (reference sequence). V lost 2 bases, J lost 0 bases, and 11 bases lay in between.

This clonotype was detected ten times or more. The V and J genes are TRBV5-4 and TRBJ2-7; 7 bases match TRBD2. Per the germline V gene, CDR1 is SGHNT and CDR2 is YYREEE (reference sequence). This CDR3 contains 15 residues. The V segment lost 0 bases and the J segment 2 bases; nucleotides outside the gene matches: 5. The CDR3 loop is CASSLGRGVAYEQYF. The DNA for the CDR3 is TGTGCCAGCAGCTTGGGTCGGGGGGTCGCCTACGAGCAGTACTTC.

Many counts were recorded for this clonotype. The V call is TRBV20-1, the J call TRBJ1-1; D may be TRBD1 (6 bases). Trimming removed 0 bases from V and 5 bases from J, with 16 bases in between. The CDR3 has 15 amino acids. The germline CDR1 and CDR2 sequences are DFQATT and SNEGSKA (reference sequence). Here the CDR3 DNA reads TGCAGTGCTAGAGATAGCGGGGGCGGTGGGACTGAAGCTTTCTTT. Encoded protein: CSARDSGGGGTEAFF.

This clonotype was detected many times. The rearrangement links TRBV6-1 to TRBJ1-5; unclear D gene. This CDR3 has 13 residues. Germline lookup yields CDR1 MNHNS and CDR2 SASEGT. V gave up 7 bases and J gave up 4 bases, with 11 bases separating them. CDR3 bases: TGTGCCAGCAAGGAGTACCCTAATCAGCCCCAGCATTTT. Translating gives CASKEYPNQPQHF.

The CDR3 reads CSVGSGDTQYF. CDR3 bases: TGCAGTGTCGGGAGCGGAGATACGCAGTATTTT. This sequence joins TRBV20-1 and TRBJ2-3; a weak D match, TRBD2 (6 bases). The germline CDR1 and CDR2 sequences are DFQATT and SNEGSKA (reference sequence). Trimming left V 7 bases short and J 5 bases short, with 10 bases between. The CDR3 extends over 11 amino acids.

This chain connects TRBV5-1 to TRBJ2-6; 12 bases fit TRBD2. In germline, CDR1 is SGHRS, CDR2 YFSETQ. The CDR3 is made up of 15 amino acids. V shed 4 bases and J 9 bases; nucleotides not matched to a gene: 5. The CDR3 sequence: CASSPRTSGNNVLTF. CDR3 sequence (DNA): TGCGCCAGCAGCCCCAGGACTAGCGGGAACAACGTCCTGACTTTC.